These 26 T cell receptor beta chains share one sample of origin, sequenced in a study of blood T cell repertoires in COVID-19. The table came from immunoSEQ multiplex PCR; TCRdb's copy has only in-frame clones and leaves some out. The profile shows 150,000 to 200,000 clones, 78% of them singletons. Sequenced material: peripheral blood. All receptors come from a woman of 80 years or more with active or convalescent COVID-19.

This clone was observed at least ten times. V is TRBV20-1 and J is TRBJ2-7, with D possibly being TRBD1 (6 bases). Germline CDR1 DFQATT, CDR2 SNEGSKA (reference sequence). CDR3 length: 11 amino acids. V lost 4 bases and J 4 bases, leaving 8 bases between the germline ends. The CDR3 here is CSANRDYEQYF. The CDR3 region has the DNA TGCAGTGCTAACAGGGATTACGAGCAGTACTTC.

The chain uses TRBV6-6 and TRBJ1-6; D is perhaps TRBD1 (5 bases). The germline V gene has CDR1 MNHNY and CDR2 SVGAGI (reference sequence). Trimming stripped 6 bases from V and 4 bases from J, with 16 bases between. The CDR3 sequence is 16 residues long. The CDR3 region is CASSYPLGGYNSPLHF. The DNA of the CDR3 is TGTGCCAGCAGCTACCCTCTGGGGGGTTATAATTCACCCCTCCACTTT.

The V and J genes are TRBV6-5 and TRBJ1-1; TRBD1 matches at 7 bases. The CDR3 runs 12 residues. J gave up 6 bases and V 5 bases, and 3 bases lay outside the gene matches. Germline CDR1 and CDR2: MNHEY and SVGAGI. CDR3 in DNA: TGTGCCAGCAGTAAGCAGGGGGCTGAAGCTTTCTTT. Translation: CASSKQGAEAFF.

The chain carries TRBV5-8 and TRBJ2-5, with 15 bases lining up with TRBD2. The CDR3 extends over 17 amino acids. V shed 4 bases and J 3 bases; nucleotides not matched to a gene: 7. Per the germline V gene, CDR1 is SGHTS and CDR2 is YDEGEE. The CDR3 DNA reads TGTGCCAGCAGCCCGATGAGGACTAGCGGGGGGGAAGAGACCCAGTACTTC. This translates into CASSPMRTSGGEETQYF.

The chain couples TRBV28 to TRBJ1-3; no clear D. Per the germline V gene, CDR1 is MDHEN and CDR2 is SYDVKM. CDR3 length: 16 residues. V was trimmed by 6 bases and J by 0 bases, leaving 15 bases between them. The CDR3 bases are TGTGCCAGCAGGTCGGGGTCCTATTACTCTGGAAACACCATATATTTT. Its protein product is CASRSGSYYSGNTIYF.

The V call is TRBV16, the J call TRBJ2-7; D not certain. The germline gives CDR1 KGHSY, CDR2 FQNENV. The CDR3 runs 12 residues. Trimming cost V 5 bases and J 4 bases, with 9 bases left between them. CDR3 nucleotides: TGTGCCAGCAGCGGCAGAAATTACGAGCAGTACTTC. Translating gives CASSGRNYEQYF.

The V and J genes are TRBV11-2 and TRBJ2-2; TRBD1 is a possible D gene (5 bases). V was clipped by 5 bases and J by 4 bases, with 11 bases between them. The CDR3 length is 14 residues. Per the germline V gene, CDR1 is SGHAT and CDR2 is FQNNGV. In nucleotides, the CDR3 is TGTGCCAGCAGCCCAGGGATTAGCACCGGGGAGCTGTTTTTT. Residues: CASSPGISTGELFF.

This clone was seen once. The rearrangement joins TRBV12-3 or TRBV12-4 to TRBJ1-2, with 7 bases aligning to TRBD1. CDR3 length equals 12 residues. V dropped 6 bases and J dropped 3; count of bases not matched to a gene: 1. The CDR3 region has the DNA TGTGCCAGCAGGGGGACAGACTATGGCTACACCTTC. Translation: CASRGTDYGYTF.

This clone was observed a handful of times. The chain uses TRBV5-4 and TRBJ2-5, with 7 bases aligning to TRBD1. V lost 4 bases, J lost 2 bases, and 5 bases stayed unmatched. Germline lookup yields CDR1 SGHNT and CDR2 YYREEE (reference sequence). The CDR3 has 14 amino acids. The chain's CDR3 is CASSPGTDQETQYF. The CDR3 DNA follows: TGTGCCAGCAGCCCCGGGACAGATCAAGAGACCCAGTACTTC. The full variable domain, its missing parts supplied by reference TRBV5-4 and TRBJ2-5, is ETGVTQSPTHLIKTRGQQVTLRCSSQSGHNTVSWYQQALGQGPQFIFQYYREEENGRGNFPPRFSGLQFPNYSSELNVNALELDDSALYLCASSPGTDQETQYFGPGTRLLVL.

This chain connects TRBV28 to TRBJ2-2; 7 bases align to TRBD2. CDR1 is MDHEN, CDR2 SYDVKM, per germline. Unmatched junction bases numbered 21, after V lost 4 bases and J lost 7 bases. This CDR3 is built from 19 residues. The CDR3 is CASSSPTSRGGRVVGELFF. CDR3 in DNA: TGTGCCAGCAGTTCTCCGACTAGTCGAGGAGGGAGGGTAGTCGGGGAGCTGTTTTTT.

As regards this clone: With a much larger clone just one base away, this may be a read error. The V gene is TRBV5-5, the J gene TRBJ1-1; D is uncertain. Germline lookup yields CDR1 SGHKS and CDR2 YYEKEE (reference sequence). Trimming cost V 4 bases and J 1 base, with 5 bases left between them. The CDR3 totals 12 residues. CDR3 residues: CASSRQNTEAFF. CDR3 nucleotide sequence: TGTGCCAGCAGCCGACAGAACACTGAAGCTTTCTTT.

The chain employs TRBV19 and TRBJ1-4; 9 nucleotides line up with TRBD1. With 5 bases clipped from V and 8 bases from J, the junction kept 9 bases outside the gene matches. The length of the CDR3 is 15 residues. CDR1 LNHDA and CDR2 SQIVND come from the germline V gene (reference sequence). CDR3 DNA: TGTGCCAGTAGTCCCCGACAGGGGGGGCGAGAAAAACTGTTTTTT. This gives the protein CASSPRQGGREKLFF. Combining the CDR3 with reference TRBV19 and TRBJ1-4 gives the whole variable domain DGGITQSPKYLFRKEGQNVTLSCEQNLNHDAMYWYRQDPGQGLRLIYYSQIVNDFQKGDIAEGYSVSREKKESFPLTVTSAQKNPTAFYLCASSPRQGGREKLFFGSGTQLSVL.

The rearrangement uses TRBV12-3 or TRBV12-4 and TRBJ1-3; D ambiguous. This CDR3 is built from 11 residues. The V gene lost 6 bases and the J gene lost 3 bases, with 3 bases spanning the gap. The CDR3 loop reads CASRHGNTIYF. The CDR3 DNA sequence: TGTGCCAGCAGACATGGAAACACCATATATTTT.

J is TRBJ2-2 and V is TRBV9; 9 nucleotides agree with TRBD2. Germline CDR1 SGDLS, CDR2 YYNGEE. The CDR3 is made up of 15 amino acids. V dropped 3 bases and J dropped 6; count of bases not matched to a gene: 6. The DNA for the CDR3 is TGTGCCAGCAGCGCCACTAGCGGGTGGGCCGGGGAGCTGTTTTTT. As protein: CASSATSGWAGELFF.

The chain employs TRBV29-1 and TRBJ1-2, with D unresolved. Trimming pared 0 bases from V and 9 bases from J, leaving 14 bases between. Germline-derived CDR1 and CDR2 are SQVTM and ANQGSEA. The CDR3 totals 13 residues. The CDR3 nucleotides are TGCAGCGTTGAAGACGCTGTGCAGAGGCGCTACACCTTC. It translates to CSVEDAVQRRYTF.

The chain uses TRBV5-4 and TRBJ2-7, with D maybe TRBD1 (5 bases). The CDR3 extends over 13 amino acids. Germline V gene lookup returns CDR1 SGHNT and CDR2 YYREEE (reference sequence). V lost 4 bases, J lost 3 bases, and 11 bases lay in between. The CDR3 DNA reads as TGTGCCAGCAGCCACGGACAAAACTACGAGCAGTACTTC. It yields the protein CASSHGQNYEQYF. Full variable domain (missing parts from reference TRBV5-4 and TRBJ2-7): ETGVTQSPTHLIKTRGQQVTLRCSSQSGHNTVSWYQQALGQGPQFIFQYYREEENGRGNFPPRFSGLQFPNYSSELNVNALELDDSALYLCASSHGQNYEQYFGPGTRLTVT.

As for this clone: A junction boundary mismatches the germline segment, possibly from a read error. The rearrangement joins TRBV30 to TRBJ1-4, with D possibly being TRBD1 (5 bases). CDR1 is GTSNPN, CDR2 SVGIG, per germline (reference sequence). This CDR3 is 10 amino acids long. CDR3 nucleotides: TGTGCCTGGAGACGGCAGGGAGGAGTTTTT. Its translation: CAWRRQGGVF.

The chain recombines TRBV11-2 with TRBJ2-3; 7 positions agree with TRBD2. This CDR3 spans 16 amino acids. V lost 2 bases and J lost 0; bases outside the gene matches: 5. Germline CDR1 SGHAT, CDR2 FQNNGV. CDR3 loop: CASSLTLAASTDTQYF. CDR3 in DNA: TGTGCCAGCAGCTTAACCCTAGCGGCTAGCACAGATACGCAGTATTTT.

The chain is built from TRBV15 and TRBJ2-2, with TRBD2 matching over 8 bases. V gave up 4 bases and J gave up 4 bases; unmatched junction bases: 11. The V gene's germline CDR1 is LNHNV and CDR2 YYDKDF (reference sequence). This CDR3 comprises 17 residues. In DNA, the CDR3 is TGTGCCACCAGCATAGGGGTACTAGCGGACATCACCGGGGAGCTGTTTTTT. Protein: CATSIGVLADITGELFF.

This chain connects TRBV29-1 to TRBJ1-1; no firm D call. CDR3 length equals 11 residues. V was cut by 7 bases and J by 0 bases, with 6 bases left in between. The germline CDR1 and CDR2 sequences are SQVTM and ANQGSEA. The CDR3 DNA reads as TGCAGCGCTTATCTGAACACTGAAGCTTTCTTT. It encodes CSAYLNTEAFF.

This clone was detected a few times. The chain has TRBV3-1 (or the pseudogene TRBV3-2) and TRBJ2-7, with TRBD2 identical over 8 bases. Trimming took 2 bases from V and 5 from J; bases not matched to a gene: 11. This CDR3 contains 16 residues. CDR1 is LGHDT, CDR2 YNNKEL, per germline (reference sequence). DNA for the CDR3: TGTGCCAGCAGCCAACGCGTTGGTAGCGGGGAAAACGAGCAGTACTTC. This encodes CASSQRVGSGENEQYF.

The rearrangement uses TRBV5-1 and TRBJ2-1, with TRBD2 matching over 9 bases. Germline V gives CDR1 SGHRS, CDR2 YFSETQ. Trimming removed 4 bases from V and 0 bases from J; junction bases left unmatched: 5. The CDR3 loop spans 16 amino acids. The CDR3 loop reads CASSAQTSGSYNEQFF. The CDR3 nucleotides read TGCGCCAGCAGCGCACAGACTAGCGGCTCCTACAATGAGCAGTTCTTC.

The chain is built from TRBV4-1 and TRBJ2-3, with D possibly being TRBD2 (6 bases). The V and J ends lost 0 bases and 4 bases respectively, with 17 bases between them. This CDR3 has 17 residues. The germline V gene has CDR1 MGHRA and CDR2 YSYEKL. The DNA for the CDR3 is TGCGCCAGCAGCCAAGATCGGGGCCCAGCGGGCTCAGATACGCAGTATTTT. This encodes CASSQDRGPAGSDTQYF.

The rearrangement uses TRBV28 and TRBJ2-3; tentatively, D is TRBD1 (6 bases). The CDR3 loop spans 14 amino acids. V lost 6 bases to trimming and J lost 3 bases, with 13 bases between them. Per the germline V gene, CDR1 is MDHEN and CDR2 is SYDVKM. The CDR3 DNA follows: TGTGCCAGCAGCCTCACAGGGCGGACAGATACGCAGTATTTT. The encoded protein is CASSLTGRTDTQYF.

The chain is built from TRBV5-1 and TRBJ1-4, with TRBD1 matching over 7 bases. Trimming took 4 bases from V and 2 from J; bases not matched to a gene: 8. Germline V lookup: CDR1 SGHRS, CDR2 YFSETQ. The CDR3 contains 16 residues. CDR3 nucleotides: TGCGCCAGCAGCCGTACAACAGGGGTGACTAATGAAAAACTGTTTTTT. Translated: CASSRTTGVTNEKLFF.

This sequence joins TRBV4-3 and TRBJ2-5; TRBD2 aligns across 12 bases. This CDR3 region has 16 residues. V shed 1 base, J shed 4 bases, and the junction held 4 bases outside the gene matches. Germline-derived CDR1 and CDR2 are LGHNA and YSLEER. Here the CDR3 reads CASSQGTSGIRETQYF. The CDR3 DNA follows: TGCGCCAGCAGCCAAGGGACTAGCGGGATTAGAGAGACCCAGTACTTC.